These 8 T cell receptor beta chains were all obtained from the same sample, sequenced in a study of radiotherapy plus CTLA-4 blockade in lung cancer. Method: immunoSEQ multiplex PCR; TCRdb's copy keeps in-frame clones and lacks some. This sample carries 26,000 or so clones, less than 85% of them seen once, and the ten largest clones take under 8%. The material was peripheral blood, obtained from a patient treated with radiotherapy plus ipilimumab. These receptors all come from a human donor with non-small cell lung cancer who had stable disease on radiotherapy plus ipilimumab.

The chain has TRBV29-1 and TRBJ1-1; TRBD1 matches 9 bases. V dropped 6 bases and J dropped 13; count of bases not matched to a gene: 12. The CDR3 has 12 residues. Germline V gene sequence: CDR1 SQVTM, CDR2 ANQGSEA. The CDR3 DNA reads as TGCAGCGTCGACCAGGGTAGGGACAGGGTTTTCTTT. Translating gives CSVDQGRDRVFF.

This chain joins TRBV11-2 and TRBJ2-7; the D gene is possibly TRBD2 (5 bases). Germline values: CDR1 SGHAT, CDR2 FQNNGV. V lost 3 bases and J 5 bases, leaving 14 bases between the germline ends. The CDR3 has 14 amino acids. CDR3 loop: CASSLTEGSNEQYF. CDR3 DNA sequence: TGTGCCAGCAGCTTGACTGAGGGATCTAACGAGCAGTACTTC.

The chain recombines TRBV10-1 with TRBJ2-1; the match to TRBD1 covers 8 bases. J lost 4 bases, V lost 5 bases, and 4 bases had no gene match. This CDR3 is 14 amino acids long. CDR1 and CDR2 from the germline V gene are WNHNN and SYGVQD (reference sequence). The CDR3 sequence is CASSTTGAYNEQFF. The CDR3 DNA reads as TGCGCCAGCAGTACGACAGGGGCATACAATGAGCAGTTCTTC.

A few counts support this clone. CDR3 coding DNA: TGTGCCAGCAACCCGACAGGGGGCTATGGCTACACCTTC. Amino acids: CASNPTGGYGYTF. The V and J genes are TRBV7-9 and TRBJ1-2, with 9 bases identical to TRBD1. Per the germline V gene, CDR1 is SEHNR and CDR2 is FQNEAQ (reference sequence). This CDR3 is 13 amino acids long. V gave up 7 bases and J gave up 4 bases; unmatched junction bases: 4.

The V call is TRBV29-1, the J call TRBJ1-1; no reliable D call. Trimming removed 4 bases from V and 6 bases from J, with 18 bases in between. This CDR3 region has 14 residues. Germline assignment: CDR1 SQVTM and CDR2 ANQGSEA. CDR3 DNA sequence: TGCAGCGTTGTCGCCCAATGGGCGGCTCCTGAAGCTTTCTTT. This sequence encodes CSVVAQWAAPEAFF.

This chain joins TRBV28 and TRBJ1-2, with a weak D call TRBD1 (6 bases). The CDR3 is 13 residues long. Germline loops: CDR1 MDHEN, CDR2 SYDVKM. Trimming shortened V by 2 bases and J by 6 bases, and 10 bases separated the two germline ends. In DNA form, the CDR3 reads TGTGCCAGCAGTTTAGATCAGGGGCATGGCTACACCTTC. Protein: CASSLDQGHGYTF.

This clone was detected only a few times. This chain joins TRBV5-5 and TRBJ2-1; D is unresolved. With 0 bases removed from V and 5 bases from J, the gap between germline ends came to 6 bases. Germline lookup yields CDR1 SGHKS and CDR2 YYEKEE (reference sequence). The CDR3 runs 13 residues. The CDR3 coding sequence is TGTGCCAGCAGCTTGGGTCCAGACAATGAGCAGTTCTTC. Translating gives CASSLGPDNEQFF.

The chain carries TRBV11-2 and TRBJ1-5; TRBD1 matches 10 bases. The ends lost 6 bases at V and 6 bases at J; junction bases unmatched: 8. CDR1 SGHAT and CDR2 FQNNGV come from the germline V gene. There are 15 residues in the CDR3. Here the CDR3 reads CASSLGQGESQPQHF. The DNA for the CDR3 is TGTGCCAGCAGTCTCGGACAGGGGGAGAGTCAGCCCCAGCATTTT.